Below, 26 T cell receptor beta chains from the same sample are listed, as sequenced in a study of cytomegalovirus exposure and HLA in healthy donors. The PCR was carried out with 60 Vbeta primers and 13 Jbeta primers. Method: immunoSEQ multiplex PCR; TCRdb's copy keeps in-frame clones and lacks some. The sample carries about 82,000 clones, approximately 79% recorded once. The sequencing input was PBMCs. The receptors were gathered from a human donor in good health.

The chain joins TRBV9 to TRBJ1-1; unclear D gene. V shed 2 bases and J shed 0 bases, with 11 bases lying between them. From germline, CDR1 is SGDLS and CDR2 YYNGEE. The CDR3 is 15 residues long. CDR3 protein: CASSVTPDMNTEAFF. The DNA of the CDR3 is TGTGCCAGCAGCGTGACGCCTGACATGAACACTGAAGCTTTCTTT.

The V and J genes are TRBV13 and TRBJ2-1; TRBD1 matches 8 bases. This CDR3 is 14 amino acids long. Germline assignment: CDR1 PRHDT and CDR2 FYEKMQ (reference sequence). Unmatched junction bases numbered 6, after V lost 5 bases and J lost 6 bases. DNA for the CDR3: TGTGCCAGCAGCGAGACAGGGGTGAGCAATGAGCAGTTCTTC. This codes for CASSETGVSNEQFF.

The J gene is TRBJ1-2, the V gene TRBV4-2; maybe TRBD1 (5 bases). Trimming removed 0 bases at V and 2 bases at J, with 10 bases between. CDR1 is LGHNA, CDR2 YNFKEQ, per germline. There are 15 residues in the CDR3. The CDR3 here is CASSQDRAINYGYTF. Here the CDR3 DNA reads TGTGCCAGCAGCCAAGACAGGGCTATCAACTATGGCTACACCTTC.

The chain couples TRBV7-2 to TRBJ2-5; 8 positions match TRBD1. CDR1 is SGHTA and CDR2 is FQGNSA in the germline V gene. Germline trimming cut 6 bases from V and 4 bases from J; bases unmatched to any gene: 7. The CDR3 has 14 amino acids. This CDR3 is CASRNGQGGETQYF. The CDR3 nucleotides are TGTGCCAGCAGGAACGGACAGGGTGGAGAGACCCAGTACTTC.

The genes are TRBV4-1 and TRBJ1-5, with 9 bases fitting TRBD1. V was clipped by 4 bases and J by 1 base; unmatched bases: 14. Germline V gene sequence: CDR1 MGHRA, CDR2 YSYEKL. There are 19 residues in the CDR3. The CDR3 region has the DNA TGCGCCAGCAGCCCACTACCTTCACAGGGGGCCTTGAGCAATCAGCCCCAGCATTTT. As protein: CASSPLPSQGALSNQPQHF.

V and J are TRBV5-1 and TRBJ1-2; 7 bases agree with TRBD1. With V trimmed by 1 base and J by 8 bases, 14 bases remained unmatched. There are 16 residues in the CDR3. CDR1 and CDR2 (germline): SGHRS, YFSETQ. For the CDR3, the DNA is TGCGCCAGCAGCTTGAGTAGGGGGCGCGACAAAGGCGGCTACACCTTC. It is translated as CASSLSRGRDKGGYTF.

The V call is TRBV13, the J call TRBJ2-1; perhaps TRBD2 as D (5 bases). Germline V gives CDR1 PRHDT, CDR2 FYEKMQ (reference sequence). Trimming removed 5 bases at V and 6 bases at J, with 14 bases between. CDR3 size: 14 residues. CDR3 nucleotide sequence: TGTGCCAGCAGCCTATGGACTGACTCCAATGAGCAGTTCTTC. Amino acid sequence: CASSLWTDSNEQFF.

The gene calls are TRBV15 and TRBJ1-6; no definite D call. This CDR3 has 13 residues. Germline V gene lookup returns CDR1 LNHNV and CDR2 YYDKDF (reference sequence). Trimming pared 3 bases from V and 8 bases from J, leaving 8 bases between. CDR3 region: CATSRLADSPLHF. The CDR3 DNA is TGTGCCACCAGCAGGCTAGCCGATTCACCCCTCCACTTT.

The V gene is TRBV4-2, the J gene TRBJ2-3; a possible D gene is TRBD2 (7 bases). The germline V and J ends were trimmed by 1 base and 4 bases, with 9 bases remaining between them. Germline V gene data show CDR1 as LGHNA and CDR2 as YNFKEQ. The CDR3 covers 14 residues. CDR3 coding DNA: TGTGCCAGCAGCCAAGTAGGGGGGGCAGATACGCAGTATTTT. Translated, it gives CASSQVGGADTQYF.

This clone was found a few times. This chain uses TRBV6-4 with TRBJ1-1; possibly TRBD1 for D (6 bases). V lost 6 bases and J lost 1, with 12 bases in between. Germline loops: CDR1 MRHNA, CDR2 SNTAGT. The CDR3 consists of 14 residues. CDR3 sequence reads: CASSPDSENTEAFF. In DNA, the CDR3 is TGTGCCAGCAGCCCGGACAGTGAGAACACTGAAGCTTTCTTT.

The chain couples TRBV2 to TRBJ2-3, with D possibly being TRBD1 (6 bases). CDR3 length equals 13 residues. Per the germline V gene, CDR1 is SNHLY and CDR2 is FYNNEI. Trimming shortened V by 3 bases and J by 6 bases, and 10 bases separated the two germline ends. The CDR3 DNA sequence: TGTGCCAGCAGTGACGGGACACTGGATACGCAGTATTTT. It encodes CASSDGTLDTQYF.

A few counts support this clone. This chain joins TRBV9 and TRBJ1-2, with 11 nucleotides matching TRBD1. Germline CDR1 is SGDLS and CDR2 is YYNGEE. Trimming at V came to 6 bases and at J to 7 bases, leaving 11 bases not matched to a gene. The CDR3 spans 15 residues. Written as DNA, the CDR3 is TGTGCCAGCAACTCCGGGACAGGGGGTAACGCTGGCTACACCTTC. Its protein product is CASNSGTGGNAGYTF.

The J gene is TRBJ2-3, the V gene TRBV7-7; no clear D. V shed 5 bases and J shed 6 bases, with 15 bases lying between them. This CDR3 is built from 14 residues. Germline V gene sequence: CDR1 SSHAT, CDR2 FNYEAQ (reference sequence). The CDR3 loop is CASSRLESSDTQYF. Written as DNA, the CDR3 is TGTGCCAGCAGCCGCCTGGAGTCCTCTGATACGCAGTATTTT. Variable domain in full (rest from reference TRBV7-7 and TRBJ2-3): GAGVSQSPRYKVTKRGQDVTLRCDPISSHATLYWYQQALGQGPEFLTYFNYEAQPDKSGLPSDRFSAERPEGSISTLTIQRTEQRDSAMYRCASSRLESSDTQYFGPGTRLTVL.

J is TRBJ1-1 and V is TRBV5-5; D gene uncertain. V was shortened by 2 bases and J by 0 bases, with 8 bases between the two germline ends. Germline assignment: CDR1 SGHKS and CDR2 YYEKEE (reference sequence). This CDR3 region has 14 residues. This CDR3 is CASSFHYLNTEAFF. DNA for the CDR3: TGTGCCAGCAGCTTTCACTACCTGAACACTGAAGCTTTCTTT.

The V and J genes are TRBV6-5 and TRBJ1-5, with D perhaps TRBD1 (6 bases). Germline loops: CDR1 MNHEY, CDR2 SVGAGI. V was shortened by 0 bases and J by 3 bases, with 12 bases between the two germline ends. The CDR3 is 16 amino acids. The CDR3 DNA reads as TGTGCCAGCAGTTACTCGTTTAGGGGGACCAATCAGCCCCAGCATTTT. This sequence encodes CASSYSFRGTNQPQHF.

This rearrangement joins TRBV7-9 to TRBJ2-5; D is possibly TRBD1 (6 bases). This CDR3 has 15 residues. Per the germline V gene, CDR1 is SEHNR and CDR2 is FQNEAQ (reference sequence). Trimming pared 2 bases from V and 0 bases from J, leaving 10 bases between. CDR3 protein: CASSLLQGNQETQYF. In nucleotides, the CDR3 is TGTGCCAGCAGCTTATTACAGGGAAACCAAGAGACCCAGTACTTC.

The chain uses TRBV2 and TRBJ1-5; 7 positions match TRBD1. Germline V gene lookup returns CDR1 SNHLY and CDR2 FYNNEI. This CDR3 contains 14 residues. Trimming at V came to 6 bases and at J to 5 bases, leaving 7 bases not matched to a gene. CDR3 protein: CASRLQGTHQPQHF. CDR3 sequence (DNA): TGTGCCAGCAGATTACAGGGGACCCATCAGCCCCAGCATTTT.

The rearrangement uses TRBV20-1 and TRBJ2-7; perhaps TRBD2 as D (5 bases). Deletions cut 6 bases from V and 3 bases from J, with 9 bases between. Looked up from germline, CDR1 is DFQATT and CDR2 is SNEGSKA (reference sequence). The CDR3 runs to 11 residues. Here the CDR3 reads CSAASGYEQYF. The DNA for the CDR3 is TGCAGTGCCGCGAGCGGCTACGAGCAGTACTTC.

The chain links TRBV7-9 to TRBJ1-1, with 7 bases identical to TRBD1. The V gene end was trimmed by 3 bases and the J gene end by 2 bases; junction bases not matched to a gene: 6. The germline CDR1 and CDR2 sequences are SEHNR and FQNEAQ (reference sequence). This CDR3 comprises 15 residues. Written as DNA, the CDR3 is TGTGCCAGCAGCTTCTCGGGACAGCTAAACACTGAAGCTTTCTTT. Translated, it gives CASSFSGQLNTEAFF.

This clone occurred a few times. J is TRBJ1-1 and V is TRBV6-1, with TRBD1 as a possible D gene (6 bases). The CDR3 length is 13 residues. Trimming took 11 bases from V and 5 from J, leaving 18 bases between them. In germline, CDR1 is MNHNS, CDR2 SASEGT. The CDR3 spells CAGRTGLETEAFF. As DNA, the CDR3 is TGTGCCGGTAGAACAGGGCTAGAAACTGAAGCTTTCTTT.

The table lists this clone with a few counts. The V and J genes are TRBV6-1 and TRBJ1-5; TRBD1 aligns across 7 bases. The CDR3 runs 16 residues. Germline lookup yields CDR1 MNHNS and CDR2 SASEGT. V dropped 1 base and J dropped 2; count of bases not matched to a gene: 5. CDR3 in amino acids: CASSEEQGVGNQPQHF. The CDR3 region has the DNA TGTGCCAGCAGTGAAGAGCAGGGGGTGGGCAATCAGCCCCAGCATTTT.

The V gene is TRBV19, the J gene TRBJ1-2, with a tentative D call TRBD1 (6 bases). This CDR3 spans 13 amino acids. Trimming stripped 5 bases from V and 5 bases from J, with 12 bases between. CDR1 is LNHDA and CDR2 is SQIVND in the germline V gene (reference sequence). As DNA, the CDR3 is TGTGCCAGTAGTCTCGGACAGTTATATGGCTACACCTTC. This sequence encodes CASSLGQLYGYTF. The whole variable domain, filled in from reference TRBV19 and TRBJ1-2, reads DGGITQSPKYLFRKEGQNVTLSCEQNLNHDAMYWYRQDPGQGLRLIYYSQIVNDFQKGDIAEGYSVSREKKESFPLTVTSAQKNPTAFYLCASSLGQLYGYTFGSGTRLTVV.

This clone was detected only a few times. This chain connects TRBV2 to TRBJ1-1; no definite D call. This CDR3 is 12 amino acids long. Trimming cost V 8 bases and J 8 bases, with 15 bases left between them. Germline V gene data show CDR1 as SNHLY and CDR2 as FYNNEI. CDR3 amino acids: CASLEVSREAFF. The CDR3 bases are TGTGCCAGCCTTGAGGTCTCGCGGGAAGCTTTCTTT.

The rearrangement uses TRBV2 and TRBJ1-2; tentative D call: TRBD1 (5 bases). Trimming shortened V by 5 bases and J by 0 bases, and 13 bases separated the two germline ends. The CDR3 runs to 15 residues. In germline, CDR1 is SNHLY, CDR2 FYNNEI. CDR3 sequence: CASSYGGDSNYGYTF. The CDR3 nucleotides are TGTGCCAGCAGTTACGGGGGAGATTCTAACTATGGCTACACCTTC. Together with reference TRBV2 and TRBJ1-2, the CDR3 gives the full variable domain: EPEVTQTPSHQVTQMGQEVILRCVPISNHLYFYWYRQILGQKVEFLVSFYNNEISEKSEIFDDQFSVERPDGSNFTLKIRSTKLEDSAMYFCASSYGGDSNYGYTFGSGTRLTVV.

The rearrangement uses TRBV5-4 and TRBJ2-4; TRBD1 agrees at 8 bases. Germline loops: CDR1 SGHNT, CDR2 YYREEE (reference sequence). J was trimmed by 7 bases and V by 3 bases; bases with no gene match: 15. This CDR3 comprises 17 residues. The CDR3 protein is CASSSRTGMRSGNIQYF. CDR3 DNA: TGTGCCAGCAGCTCCCGGACAGGGATGAGAAGTGGGAACATTCAGTACTTC.

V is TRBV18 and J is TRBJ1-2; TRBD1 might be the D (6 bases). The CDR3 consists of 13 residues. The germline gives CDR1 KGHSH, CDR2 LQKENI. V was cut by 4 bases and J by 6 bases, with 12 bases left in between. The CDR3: CASSHDRKDGYTF. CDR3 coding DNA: TGTGCCAGCTCACACGACAGGAAGGATGGCTACACCTTC. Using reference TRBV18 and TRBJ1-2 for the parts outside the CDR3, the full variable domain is NAGVMQNPRHLVRRRGQEARLRCSPMKGHSHVYWYRQLPEEGLKFMVYLQKENIIDESGMPKERFSAEFPKEGPSILRIQQVVRGDSAAYFCASSHDRKDGYTFGSGTRLTVV.